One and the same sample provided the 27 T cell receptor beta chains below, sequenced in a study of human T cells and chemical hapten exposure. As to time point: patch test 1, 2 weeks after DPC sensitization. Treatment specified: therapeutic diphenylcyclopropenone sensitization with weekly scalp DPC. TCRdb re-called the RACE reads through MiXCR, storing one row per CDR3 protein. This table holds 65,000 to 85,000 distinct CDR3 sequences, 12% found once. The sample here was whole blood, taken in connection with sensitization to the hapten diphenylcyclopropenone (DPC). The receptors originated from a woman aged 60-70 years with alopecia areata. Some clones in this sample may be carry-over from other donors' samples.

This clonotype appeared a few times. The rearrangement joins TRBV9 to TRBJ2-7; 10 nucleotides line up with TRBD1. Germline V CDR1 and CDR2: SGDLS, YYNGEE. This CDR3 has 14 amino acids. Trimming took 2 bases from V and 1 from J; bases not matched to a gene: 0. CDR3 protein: CASSVDRGSYEQYF. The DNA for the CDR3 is TGTGCCAGCAGCGTGGACAGGGGGTCCTACGAGCAGTACTTC.

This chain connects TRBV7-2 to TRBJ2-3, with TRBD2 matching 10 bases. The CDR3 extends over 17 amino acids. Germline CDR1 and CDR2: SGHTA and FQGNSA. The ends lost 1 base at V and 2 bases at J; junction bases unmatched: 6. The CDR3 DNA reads TGTGCCAGCAGCTTAGTCTCACTAGCGGGAACCACAGATACGCAGTATTTT. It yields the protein CASSLVSLAGTTDTQYF.

In DNA form, the CDR3 reads TGTGCCAGCAGCCGCTACGCGTTGAACACTGAAGCTTTCTTT. Translation: CASSRYALNTEAFF. The chain carries TRBV16 and TRBJ1-1; unclear D gene. Germline V CDR1 and CDR2: KGHSY, FQNENV. The CDR3 contains 14 residues. Trimming left V 4 bases short and J 0 bases short, with 9 bases between.

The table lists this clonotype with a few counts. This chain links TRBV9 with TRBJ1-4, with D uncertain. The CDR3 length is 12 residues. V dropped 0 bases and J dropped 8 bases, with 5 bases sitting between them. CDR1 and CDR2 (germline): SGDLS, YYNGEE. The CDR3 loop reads CASSVVGEKLFF. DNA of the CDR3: TGTGCCAGCAGCGTAGTGGGGGAAAAACTGTTTTTT.

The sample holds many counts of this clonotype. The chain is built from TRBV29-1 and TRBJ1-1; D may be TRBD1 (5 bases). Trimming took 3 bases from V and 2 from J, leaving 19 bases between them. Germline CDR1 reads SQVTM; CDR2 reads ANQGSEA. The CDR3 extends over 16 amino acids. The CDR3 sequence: CSVDPPAGLRNTEAFF. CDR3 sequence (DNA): TGCAGCGTTGATCCTCCGGCAGGGTTGAGAAACACTGAAGCTTTCTTT.

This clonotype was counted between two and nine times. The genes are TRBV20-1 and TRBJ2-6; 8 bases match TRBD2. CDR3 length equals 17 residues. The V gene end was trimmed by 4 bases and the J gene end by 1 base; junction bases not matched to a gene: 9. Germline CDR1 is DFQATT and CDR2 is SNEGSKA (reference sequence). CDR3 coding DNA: TGCAGTGCTAAACCGGGACTAGAACATTCTGGGGCCAACGTCCTGACTTTC. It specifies CSAKPGLEHSGANVLTF.

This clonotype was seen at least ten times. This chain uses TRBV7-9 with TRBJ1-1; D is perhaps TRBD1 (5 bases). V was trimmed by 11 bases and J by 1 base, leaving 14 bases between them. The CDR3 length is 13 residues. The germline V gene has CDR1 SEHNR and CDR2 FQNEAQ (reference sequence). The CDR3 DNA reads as TGTGCCGCAGGGTTGGGCCCGAACACTGAAGCTTTCTTT. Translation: CAAGLGPNTEAFF.

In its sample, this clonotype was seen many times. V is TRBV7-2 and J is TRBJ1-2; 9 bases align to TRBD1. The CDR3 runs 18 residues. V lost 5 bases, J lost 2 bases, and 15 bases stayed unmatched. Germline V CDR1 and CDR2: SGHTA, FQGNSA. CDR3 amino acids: CASSSTPGQGGINYGYTF. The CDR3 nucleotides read TGTGCCAGCAGCAGCACTCCGGGACAGGGAGGAATAAACTATGGCTACACCTTC.

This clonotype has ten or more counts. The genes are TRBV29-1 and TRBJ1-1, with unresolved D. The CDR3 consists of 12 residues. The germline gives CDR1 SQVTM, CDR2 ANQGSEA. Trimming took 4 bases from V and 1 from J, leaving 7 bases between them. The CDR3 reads CSVGGRNTEAFF. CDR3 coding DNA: TGCAGCGTTGGAGGGAGGAACACTGAAGCTTTCTTT.

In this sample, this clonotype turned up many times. CDR3 sequence (DNA): TGTGCCAGCATGGGGAGGGCGGACTCCTACGAGCAGTACTTC. Protein: CASMGRADSYEQYF. The V gene is TRBV2, the J gene TRBJ2-7, with 7 positions matching TRBD2. The CDR3 extends over 14 amino acids. In germline, CDR1 is SNHLY, CDR2 FYNNEI. J gave up 0 bases and V 7 bases, and 6 bases lay outside the gene matches.

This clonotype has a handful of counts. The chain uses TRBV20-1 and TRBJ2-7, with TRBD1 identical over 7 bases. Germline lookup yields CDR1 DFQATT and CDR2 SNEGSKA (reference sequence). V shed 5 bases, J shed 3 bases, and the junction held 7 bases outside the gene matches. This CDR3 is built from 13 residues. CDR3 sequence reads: CSAPNRQGYEQYF. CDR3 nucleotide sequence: TGCAGTGCTCCGAATCGACAGGGCTACGAGCAGTACTTC.

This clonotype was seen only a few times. This CDR3 is CASSPRQGGNQPQHF. CDR3 nucleotide sequence: TGTGCCAGCAGCCCCCGACAGGGGGGAAATCAGCCCCAGCATTTT. The chain uses TRBV9 and TRBJ1-5; 9 bases are a match to TRBD1. Per the germline V gene, CDR1 is SGDLS and CDR2 is YYNGEE. The CDR3 has 15 amino acids. The junction had 6 bases not matched to a gene; V was cut back by 4 bases and J by 4 bases.

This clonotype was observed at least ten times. The CDR3 sequence: CASTPLGLKETQYF. The CDR3 region has the DNA TGTGCCAGCACCCCTCTAGGGCTGAAAGAGACCCAGTACTTC. The V gene is TRBV7-9, the J gene TRBJ2-5; D not resolved. Trimming left V 7 bases short and J 3 bases short, with 15 bases between. The CDR3 extends over 14 amino acids. The germline V gene encodes CDR1 SEHNR and CDR2 FQNEAQ (reference sequence).

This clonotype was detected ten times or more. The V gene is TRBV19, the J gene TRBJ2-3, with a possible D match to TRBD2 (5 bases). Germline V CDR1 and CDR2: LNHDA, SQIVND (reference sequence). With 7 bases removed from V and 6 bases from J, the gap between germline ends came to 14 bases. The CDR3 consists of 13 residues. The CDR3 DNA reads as TGTGCCAGTATCTCCGAAGGAGGCGATACGCAGTATTTT. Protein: CASISEGGDTQYF.

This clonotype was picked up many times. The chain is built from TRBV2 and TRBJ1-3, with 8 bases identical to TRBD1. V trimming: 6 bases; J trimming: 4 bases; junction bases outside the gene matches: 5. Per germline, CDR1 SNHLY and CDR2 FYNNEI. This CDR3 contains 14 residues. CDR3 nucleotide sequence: TGTGCCAGCAGCCGACAGGGGTCGGGAAACACCATATATTTT. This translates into CASSRQGSGNTIYF.

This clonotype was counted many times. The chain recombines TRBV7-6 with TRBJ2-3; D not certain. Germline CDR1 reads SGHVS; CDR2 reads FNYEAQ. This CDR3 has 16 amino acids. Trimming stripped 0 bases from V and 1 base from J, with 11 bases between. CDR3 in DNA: TGTGCCAGCAGCTTAGCAGCATTCCCGCGCACAGATACGCAGTATTTT. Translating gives CASSLAAFPRTDTQYF. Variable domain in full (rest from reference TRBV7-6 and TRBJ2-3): GAGVSQSPRYKVTKRGQDVALRCDPISGHVSLYWYRQALGQGPEFLTYFNYEAQQDKSGLPNDRFSAERPEGSISTLTIQRTEQRDSAMYRCASSLAAFPRTDTQYFGPGTRLTVL.

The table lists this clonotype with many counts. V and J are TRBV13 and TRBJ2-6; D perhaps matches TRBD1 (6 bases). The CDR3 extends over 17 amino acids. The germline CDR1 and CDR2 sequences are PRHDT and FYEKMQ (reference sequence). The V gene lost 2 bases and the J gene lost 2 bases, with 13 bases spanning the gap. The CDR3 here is CASSLLKQGAGANVLTF. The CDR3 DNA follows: TGTGCCAGCAGCTTACTCAAACAGGGCGCTGGGGCCAACGTCCTGACTTTC.

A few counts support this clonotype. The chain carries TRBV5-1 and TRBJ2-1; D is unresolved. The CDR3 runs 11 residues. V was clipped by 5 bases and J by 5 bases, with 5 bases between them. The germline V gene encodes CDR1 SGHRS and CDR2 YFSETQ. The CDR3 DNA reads TGCGCCAGCAGATCCAACAATGAGCAGTTCTTC. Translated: CASRSNNEQFF.

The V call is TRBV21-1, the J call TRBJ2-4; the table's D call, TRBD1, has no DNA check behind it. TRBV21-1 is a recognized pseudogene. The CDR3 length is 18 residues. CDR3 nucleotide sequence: TGTGCCAGCAGCAGTATCCGGGACAGGGGACTAGCCAAAAACATTCAGTACTTC. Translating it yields CASSSIRDRGLAKNIQYF.

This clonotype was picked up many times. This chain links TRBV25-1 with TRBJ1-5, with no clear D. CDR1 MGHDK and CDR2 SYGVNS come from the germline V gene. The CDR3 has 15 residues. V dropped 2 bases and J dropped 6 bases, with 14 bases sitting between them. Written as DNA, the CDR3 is TGTGCCAGCAGTGAAGGTCTGGGAGAAAGTCAGCCCCAGCATTTT. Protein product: CASSEGLGESQPQHF.

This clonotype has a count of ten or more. CDR3 sequence reads: CASSLREETQYF. CDR3 nucleotides: TGTGCCAGCAGCTTAAGGGAGGAGACCCAGTACTTC. This chain links TRBV7-9 with TRBJ2-5, with D possibly TRBD2 on 5 matching bases. The CDR3 is 12 amino acids. CDR1 and CDR2 (germline): SEHNR, FQNEAQ (reference sequence). V lost 2 bases and J 5 bases, leaving 6 bases between the germline ends.

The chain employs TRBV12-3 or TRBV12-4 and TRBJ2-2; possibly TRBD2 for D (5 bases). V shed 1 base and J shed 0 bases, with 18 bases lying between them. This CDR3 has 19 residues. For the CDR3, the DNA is TGTGCCAGCAGTTTAGGGCACTCGGACTCCCTCGCGAACACCGGGGAGCTGTTTTTT. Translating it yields CASSLGHSDSLANTGELFF.

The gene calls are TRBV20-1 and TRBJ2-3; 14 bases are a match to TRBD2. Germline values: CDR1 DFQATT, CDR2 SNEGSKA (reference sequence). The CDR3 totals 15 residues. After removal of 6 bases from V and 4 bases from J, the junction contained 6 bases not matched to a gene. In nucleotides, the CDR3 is TGCAGTGCGCCGGGACTAGCGGGGGCATCAGATACGCAGTATTTT. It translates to CSAPGLAGASDTQYF.

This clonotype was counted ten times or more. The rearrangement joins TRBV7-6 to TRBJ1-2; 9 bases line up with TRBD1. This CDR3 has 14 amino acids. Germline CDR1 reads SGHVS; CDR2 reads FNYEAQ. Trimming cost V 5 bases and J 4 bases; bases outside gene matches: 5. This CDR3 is CASSPGTGSYGYTF. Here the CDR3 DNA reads TGTGCCAGCAGCCCGGGGACAGGGAGCTATGGCTACACCTTC.

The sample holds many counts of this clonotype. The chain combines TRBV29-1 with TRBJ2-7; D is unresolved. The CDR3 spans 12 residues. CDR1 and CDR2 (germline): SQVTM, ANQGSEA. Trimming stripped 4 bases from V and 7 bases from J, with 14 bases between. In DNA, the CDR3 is TGCAGCGTTGCGCGCGAGCGACGGGAGCAGTACTTC. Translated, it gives CSVARERREQYF.

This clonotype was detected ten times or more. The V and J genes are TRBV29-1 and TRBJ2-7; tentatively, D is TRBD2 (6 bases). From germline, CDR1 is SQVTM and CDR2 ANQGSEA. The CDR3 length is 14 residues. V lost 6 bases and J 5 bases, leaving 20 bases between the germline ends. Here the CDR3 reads CSVTRGGQAHEQYF. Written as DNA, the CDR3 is TGCAGCGTAACAAGGGGAGGCCAGGCCCACGAGCAGTACTTC.

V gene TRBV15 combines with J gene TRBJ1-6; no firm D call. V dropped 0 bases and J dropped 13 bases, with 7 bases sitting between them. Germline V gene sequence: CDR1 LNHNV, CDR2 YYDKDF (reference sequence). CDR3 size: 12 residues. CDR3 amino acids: CATSRDYSPLHF. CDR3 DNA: TGTGCCACCAGCAGAGATTACTCTCCCCTCCACTTT.